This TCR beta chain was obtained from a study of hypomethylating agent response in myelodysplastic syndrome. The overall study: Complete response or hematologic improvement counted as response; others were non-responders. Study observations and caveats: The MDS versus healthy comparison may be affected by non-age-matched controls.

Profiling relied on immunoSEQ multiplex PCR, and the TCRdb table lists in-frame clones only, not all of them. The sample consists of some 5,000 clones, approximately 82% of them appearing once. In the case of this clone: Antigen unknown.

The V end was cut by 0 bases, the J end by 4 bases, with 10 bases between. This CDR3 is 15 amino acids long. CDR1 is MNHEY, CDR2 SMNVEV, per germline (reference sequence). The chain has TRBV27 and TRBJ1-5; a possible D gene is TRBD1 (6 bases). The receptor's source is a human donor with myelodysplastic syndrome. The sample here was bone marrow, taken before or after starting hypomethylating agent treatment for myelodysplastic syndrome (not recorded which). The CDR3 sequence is CASSLSTGPNQPQHF. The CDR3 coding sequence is TGTGCCAGCAGTTTATCTACAGGGCCAAATCAGCCCCAGCATTTT.